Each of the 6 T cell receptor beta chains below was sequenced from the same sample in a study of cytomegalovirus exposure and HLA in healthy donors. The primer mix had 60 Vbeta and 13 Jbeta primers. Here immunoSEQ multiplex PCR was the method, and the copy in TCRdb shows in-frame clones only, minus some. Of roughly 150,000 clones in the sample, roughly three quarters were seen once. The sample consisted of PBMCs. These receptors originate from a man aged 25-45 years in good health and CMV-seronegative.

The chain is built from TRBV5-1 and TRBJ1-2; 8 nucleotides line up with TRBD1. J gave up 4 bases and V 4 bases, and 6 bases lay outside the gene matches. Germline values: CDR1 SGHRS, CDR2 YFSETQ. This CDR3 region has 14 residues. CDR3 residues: CASSTGQGPYGYTF. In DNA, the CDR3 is TGCGCCAGCAGCACCGGACAGGGACCCTATGGCTACACCTTC. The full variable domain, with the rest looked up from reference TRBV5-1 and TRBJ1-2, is KAGVTQTPRYLIKTRGQQVTLSCSPISGHRSVSWYQQTPGQGLQFLFEYFSETQRNKGNFPGRFSGRQFSNSRSEMNVSTLELGDSALYLCASSTGQGPYGYTFGSGTRLTVV.

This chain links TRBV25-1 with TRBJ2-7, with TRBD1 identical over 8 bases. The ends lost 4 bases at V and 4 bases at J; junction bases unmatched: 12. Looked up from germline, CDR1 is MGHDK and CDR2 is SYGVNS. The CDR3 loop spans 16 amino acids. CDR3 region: CASSGVGQGTGYEQYF. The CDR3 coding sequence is TGTGCCAGCAGTGGAGTCGGACAGGGTACCGGGTACGAGCAGTACTTC.

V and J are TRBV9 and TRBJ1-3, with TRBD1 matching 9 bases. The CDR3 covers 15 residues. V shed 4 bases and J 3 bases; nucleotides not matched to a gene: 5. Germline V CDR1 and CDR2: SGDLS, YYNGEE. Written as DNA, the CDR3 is TGTGCCAGCAGCACACAGGGGGCATTTGGAAACACCATATATTTT. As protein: CASSTQGAFGNTIYF.

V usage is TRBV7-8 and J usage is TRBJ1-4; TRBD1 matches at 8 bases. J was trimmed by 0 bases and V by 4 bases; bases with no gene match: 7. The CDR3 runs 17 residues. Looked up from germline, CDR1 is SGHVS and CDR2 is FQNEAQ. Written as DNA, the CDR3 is TGTGCCAGCAGCTCAACCAGGGGGCCCGCAACTAATGAAAAACTGTTTTTT. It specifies CASSSTRGPATNEKLFF.

The CDR3 region is CASSDGGSKGSSGNTIYF. The CDR3 nucleotides read TGTGCCAGCAGTGATGGGGGCTCAAAGGGGAGCTCTGGAAACACCATATATTTT. The J gene is TRBJ1-3, the V gene TRBV6-1, with a tentative D call TRBD1 (6 bases). This CDR3 region has 18 residues. Germline V gene data show CDR1 as MNHNS and CDR2 as SASEGT. Trimming left V 3 bases short and J 0 bases short, with 18 bases between.

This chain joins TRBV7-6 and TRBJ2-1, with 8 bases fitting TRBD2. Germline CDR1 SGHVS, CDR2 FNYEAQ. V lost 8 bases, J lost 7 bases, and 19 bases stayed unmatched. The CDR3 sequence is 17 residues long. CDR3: CASGGIQVLAGGNEQFF. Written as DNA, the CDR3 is TGTGCCAGCGGGGGAATACAGGTCCTAGCGGGTGGTAATGAGCAGTTCTTC.